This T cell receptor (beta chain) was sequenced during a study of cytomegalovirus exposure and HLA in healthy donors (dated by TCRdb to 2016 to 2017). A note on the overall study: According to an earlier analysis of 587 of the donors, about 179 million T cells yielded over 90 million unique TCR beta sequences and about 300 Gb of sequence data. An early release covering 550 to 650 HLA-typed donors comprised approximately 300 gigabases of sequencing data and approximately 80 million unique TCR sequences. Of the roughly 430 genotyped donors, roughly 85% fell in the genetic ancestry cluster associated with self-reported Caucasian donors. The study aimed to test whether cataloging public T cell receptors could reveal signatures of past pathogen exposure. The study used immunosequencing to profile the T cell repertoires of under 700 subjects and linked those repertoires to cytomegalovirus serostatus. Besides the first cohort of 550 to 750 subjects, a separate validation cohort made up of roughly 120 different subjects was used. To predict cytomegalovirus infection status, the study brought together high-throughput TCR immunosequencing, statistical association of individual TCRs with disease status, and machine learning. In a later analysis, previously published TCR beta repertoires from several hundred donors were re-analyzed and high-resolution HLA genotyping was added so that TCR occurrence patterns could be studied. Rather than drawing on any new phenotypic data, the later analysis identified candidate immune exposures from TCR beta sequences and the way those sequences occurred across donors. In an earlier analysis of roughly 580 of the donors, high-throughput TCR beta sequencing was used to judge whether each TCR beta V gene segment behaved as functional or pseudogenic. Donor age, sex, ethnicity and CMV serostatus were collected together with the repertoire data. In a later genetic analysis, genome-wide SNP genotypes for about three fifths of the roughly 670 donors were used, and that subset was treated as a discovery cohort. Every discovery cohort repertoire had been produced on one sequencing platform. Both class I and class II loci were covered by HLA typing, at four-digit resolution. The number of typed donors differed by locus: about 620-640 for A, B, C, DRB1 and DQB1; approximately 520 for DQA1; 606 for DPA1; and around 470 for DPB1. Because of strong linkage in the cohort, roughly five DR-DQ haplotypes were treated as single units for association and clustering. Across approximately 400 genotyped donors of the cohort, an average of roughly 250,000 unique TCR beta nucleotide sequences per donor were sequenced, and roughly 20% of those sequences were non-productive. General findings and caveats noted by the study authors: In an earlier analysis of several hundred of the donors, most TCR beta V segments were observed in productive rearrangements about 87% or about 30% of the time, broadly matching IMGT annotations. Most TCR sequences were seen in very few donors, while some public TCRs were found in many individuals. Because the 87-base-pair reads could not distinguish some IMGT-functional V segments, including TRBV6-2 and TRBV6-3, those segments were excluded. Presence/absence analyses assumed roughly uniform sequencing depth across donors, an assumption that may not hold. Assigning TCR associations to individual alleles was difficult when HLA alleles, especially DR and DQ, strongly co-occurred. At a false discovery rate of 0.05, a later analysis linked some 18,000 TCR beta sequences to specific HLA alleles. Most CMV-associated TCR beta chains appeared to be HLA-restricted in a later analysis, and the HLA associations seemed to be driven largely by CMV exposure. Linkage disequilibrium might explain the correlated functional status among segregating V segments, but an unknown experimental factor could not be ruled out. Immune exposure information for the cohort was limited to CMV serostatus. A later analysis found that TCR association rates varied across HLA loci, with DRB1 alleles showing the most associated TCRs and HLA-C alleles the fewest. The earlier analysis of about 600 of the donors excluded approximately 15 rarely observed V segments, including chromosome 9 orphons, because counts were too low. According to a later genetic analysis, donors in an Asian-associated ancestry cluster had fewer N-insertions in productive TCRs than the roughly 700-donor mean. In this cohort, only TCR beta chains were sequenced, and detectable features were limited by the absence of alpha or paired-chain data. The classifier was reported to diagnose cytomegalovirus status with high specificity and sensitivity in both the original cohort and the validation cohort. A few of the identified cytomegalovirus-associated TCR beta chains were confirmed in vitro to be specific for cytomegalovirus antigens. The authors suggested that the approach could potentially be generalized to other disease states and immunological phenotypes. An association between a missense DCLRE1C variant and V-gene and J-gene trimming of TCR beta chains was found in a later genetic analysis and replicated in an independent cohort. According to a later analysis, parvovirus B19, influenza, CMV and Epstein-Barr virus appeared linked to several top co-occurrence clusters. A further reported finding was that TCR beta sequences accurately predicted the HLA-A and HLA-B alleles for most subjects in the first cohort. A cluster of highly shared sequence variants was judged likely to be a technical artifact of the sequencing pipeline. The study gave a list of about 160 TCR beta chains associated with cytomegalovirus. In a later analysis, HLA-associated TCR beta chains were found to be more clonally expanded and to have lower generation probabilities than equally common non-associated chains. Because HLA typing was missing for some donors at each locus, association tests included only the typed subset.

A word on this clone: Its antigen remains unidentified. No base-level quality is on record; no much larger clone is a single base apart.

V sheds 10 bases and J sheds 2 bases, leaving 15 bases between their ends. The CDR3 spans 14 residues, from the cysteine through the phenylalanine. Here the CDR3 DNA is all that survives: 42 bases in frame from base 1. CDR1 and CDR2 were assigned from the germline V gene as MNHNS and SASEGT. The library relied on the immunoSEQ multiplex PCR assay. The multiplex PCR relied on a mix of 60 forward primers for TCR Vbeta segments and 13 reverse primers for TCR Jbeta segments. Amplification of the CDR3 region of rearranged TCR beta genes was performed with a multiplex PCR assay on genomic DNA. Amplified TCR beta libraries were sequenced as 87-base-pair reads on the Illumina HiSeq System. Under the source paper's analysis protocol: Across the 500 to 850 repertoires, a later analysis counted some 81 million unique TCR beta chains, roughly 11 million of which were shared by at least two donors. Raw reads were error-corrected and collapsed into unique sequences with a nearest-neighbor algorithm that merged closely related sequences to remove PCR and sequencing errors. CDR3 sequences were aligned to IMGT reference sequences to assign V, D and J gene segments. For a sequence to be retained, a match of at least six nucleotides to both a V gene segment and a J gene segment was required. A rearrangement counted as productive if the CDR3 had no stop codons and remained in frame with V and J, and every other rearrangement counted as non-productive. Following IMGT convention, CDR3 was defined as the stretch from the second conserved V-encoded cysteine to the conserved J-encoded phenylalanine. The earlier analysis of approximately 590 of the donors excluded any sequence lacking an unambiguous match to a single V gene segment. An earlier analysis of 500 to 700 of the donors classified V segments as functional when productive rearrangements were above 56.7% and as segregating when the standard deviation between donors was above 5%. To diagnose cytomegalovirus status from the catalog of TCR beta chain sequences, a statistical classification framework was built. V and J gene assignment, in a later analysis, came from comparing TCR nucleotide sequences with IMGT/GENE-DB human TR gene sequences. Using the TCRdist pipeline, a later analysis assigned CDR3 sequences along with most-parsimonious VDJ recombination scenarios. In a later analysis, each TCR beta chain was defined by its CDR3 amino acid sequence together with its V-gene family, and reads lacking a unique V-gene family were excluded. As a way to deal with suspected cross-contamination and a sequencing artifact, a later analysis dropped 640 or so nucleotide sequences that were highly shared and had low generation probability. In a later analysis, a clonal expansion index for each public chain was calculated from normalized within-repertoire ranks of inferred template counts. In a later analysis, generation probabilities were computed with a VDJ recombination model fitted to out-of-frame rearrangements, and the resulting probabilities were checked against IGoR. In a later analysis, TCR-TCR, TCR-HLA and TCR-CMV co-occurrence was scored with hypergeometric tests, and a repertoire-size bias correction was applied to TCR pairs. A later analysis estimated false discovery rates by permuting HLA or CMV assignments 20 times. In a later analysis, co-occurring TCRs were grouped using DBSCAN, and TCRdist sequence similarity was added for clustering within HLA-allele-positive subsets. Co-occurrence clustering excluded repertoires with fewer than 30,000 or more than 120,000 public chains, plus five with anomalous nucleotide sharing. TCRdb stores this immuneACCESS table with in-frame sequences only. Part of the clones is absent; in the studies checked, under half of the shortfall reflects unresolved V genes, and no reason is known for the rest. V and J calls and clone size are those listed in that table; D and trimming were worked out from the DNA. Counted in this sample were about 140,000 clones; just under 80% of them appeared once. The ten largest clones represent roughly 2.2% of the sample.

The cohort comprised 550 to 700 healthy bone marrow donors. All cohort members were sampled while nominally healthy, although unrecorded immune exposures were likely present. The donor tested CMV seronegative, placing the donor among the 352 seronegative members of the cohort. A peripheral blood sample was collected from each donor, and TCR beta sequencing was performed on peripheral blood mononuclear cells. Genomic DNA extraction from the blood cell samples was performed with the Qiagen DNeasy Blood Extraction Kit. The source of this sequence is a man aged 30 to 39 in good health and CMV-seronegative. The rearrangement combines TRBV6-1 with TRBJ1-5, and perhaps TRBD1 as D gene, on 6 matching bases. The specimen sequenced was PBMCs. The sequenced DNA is TGTGCCATCCGTGGGGGCGGTGGCAATCAGCCCCAGCATTTT. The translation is CAIRGGGGNQPQHF.